The 5 T cell receptor beta chains below were found in one sample sequenced in a study of blood T cells in healthy people across ages. Combining a sample-barcoded 5' primer with a J-beta primer mix, a second PCR ran for roughly 6 to 11 cycles. TCRdb reprocessed the 5' RACE reads with MiXCR, giving one entry per CDR3 protein. The table records 800,000 to 950,000 distinct CDR3 sequences, almost 30% of them present only once. A further study also used this sample, focusing on T cells of mothers and their children.

The specimen was blood. These receptors originate from a woman in her thirties or forties in good health.

On this clonotype: Since a much larger clone is just one base distant, this may be a read error. The chain links TRBV11-2 to TRBJ1-1; the D is unclear. Germline V gene lookup returns CDR1 SGHAT and CDR2 FQNNGV. The CDR3 covers 13 residues. The CDR3 coding sequence is TGTGTCAGCAGCTTAGATCGGAGCACTGAAGCTTTCTTT. It is translated as CVSSLDRSTEAFF. Full variable domain (remainder filled in from reference TRBV11-2 and TRBJ1-1): EAGVAQSPRYKIIEKRQSVAFWCNPISGHATLYWYQQILGQGPKLLIQFQNNGVVDDSQLPKDRFSAERLKGVDSTLKIQPAKLEDSAVYLCVSSLDRSTEAFFGQGTRLTVV.

This clonotype was counted a few times. The rearrangement uses TRBV7-2 and TRBJ2-3; 8 bases match TRBD2. Trimming at V came to 5 bases and at J to 2 bases, leaving 18 bases not matched to a gene. Germline values: CDR1 SGHTA, CDR2 FQGNSA. This CDR3 comprises 19 residues. CDR3 DNA sequence: TGTGCCAGCAGCCAAAACCCCCTTTTGCGGGGGGCCCTCACAGATACGCAGTATTTT. This translates into CASSQNPLLRGALTDTQYF.

This clonotype was seen only a few times. The chain uses TRBV12-3 or TRBV12-4 and TRBJ2-7; D gene ambiguous. The length of the CDR3 is 14 residues. The V gene lost 3 bases and the J gene lost 1 base, with 10 bases spanning the gap. The chain's CDR3 is CASSFAVSSYEQYF. The CDR3 bases are TGTGCCAGCAGTTTCGCGGTCAGTTCCTACGAGCAGTACTTC.

This clonotype turned up a few times. The chain recombines TRBV5-6 with TRBJ2-5; D tentatively reads TRBD1 or TRBD2 (6 bases each). This CDR3 contains 15 residues. Germline V gives CDR1 SGHDT, CDR2 YYEEEE. V was cut by 0 bases and J by 2 bases, with 11 bases left in between. The CDR3 spells CASSLVGGPQETQYF. The CDR3 bases are TGTGCCAGCAGCTTGGTGGGGGGCCCTCAAGAGACCCAGTACTTC.

The rearrangement uses TRBV21-1 and TRBJ2-7. TRBV21-1 is tagged as a pseudogene. The CDR3 totals 17 residues. The CDR3 is CASSKVDSPVRPYEQYF. CDR3 nucleotide sequence: TGTGCCAGCAGCAAAGTAGACTCGCCCGTAAGGCCCTACGAGCAGTACTTC.